Shown below are 30 T cell receptor beta chains from a single sample sequenced in a study of blood T cell repertoires in COVID-19. TCRdb's copy holds only in-frame clones and misses some; the assay was immunoSEQ multiplex PCR. The sample shows some 160,000 clones, 80% to 90% of them seen only once. Sequencing was performed on peripheral blood. These receptors all come from a woman in her sixties or seventies with acute or convalescent COVID-19.

V usage is TRBV3-1 (or the pseudogene TRBV3-2) and J usage is TRBJ2-5; the match to TRBD2 covers 13 bases. This CDR3 is built from 15 residues. Looked up from germline, CDR1 is LGHDT and CDR2 is YNNKEL (reference sequence). V gave up 7 bases and J gave up 3 bases; unmatched junction bases: 5. This CDR3 is CASNRGLAGKETQYF. CDR3 nucleotide sequence: TGTGCCAGCAACCGGGGACTAGCGGGAAAAGAGACCCAGTACTTC.

The table lists this clone with a count of one. The V call is TRBV4-1, the J call TRBJ1-5; D is unresolved. The CDR3 is 19 residues long. V dropped 0 bases and J dropped 3 bases, with 21 bases sitting between them. The germline gives CDR1 MGHRA, CDR2 YSYEKL. The CDR3 is CASSQDYPTYSRHNQPQHF. In DNA, the CDR3 is TGCGCCAGCAGCCAAGATTACCCCACGTATTCGCGACACAATCAGCCCCAGCATTTT.

The chain combines TRBV11-2 with TRBJ2-1, with a weak D call TRBD1 (6 bases). Trimming cost V 5 bases and J 2 bases, with 10 bases left between them. This CDR3 is 14 amino acids long. The germline V gene has CDR1 SGHAT and CDR2 FQNNGV. The CDR3 coding sequence is TGTGCCAGCAGCAACGGGACAACCTACAATGAGCAGTTCTTC. This sequence encodes CASSNGTTYNEQFF.

V and J are TRBV19 and TRBJ1-5, with D maybe TRBD1 (6 bases). The CDR3 is made up of 15 amino acids. The ends were cut back, 4 bases at V and 6 bases at J, with 16 bases in the middle. Germline V gene sequence: CDR1 LNHDA, CDR2 SQIVND (reference sequence). The CDR3 nucleotides read TGTGCCAGTAGTAAAAAACAGGGAGAGGGTCAGCCCCAGCATTTT. Protein: CASSKKQGEGQPQHF.

The V call is TRBV28, the J call TRBJ2-5; TRBD1 might be the D (6 bases). Germline V CDR1 and CDR2: MDHEN, SYDVKM. Trimming took 5 bases from V and 5 from J, leaving 21 bases between them. There are 16 residues in the CDR3. The CDR3 reads CASSNRPGDWSETQYF. Here the CDR3 DNA reads TGTGCCAGCAGTAACAGGCCAGGGGATTGGTCGGAGACCCAGTACTTC.

Only one count was recorded for this clone. The chain has TRBV6-6 and TRBJ1-1; D might be TRBD1 (5 bases). The CDR3 totals 12 residues. Between the trimmed V and J ends, which lost 6 bases and 4 bases, there was a span of 9 bases. Germline-derived CDR1 and CDR2 are MNHNY and SVGAGI (reference sequence). In DNA form, the CDR3 reads TGTGCCAGCAGAGGGGTTGGCACTGAAGCTTTCTTT. Amino acid sequence: CASRGVGTEAFF.

This chain uses TRBV4-2 with TRBJ2-1, with 8 bases identical to TRBD1. V shed 0 bases, J shed 2 bases, and the junction held 6 bases outside the gene matches. The CDR3 consists of 17 residues. Germline V lookup: CDR1 LGHNA, CDR2 YNFKEQ. The DNA for the CDR3 is TGTGCCAGCAGCCAAGATTGGCAGGGGGCGGCCTACAATGAGCAGTTCTTC. Translation: CASSQDWQGAAYNEQFF.

The chain joins TRBV25-1 to TRBJ2-7; maybe TRBD1 (5 bases). The V end lost 0 bases, the J end lost 0 bases, and 9 bases lay between the germline ends. The germline CDR1 and CDR2 sequences are MGHDK and SYGVNS. CDR3 size: 15 residues. CDR3 DNA sequence: TGTGCCAGCAGTGAATATGGGGCTAGCTCCTACGAGCAGTACTTC. The encoded protein is CASSEYGASSYEQYF.

This clone was counted between two and nine times. V and J are TRBV20-1 and TRBJ1-1; maybe TRBD1 (5 bases). The length of the CDR3 is 10 residues. CDR1 and CDR2 (germline): DFQATT, SNEGSKA (reference sequence). CDR3 in amino acids: CTGGHTEAFF. As DNA, the CDR3 is TGCACCGGGGGACACACTGAAGCTTTCTTT.

The chain has TRBV28 and TRBJ2-1, with D unclear. This CDR3 has 16 amino acids. The germline gives CDR1 MDHEN, CDR2 SYDVKM. V was shortened by 2 bases and J by 4 bases, with 15 bases between the two germline ends. CDR3 in DNA: TGTGCCAGCAGTTTAACCCCCGGCGGCATATACAATGAGCAGTTCTTC. It specifies CASSLTPGGIYNEQFF.

This chain connects TRBV2 to TRBJ1-4; D gene unclear. Germline assignment: CDR1 SNHLY and CDR2 FYNNEI. The CDR3 spans 14 residues. Trimming took 6 bases from V and 2 from J, leaving 10 bases between them. In DNA, the CDR3 is TGTGCCAGCAGGAGGGAGGCGACTAATGAAAAACTGTTTTTT. The encoded protein is CASRREATNEKLFF.

The gene calls are TRBV7-2 and TRBJ1-4; 8 bases are a match to TRBD1. V shed 1 base and J 12 bases; nucleotides not matched to a gene: 7. Germline lookup yields CDR1 SGHTA and CDR2 FQGNSA. The CDR3 extends over 14 amino acids. The CDR3 DNA sequence: TGTGCCAGCAGCTTAGGGACAGGGTCGATAGAACTGTTTTTT. It translates to CASSLGTGSIELFF.

The chain carries TRBV6-5 and TRBJ2-1, with D possibly being TRBD1 (6 bases). V shed 4 bases and J shed 8 bases, with 21 bases lying between them. The CDR3 runs 16 residues. CDR1 is MNHEY and CDR2 is SVGAGI in the germline V gene. The CDR3 nucleotides read TGTGCCAGCAGTTCCCGGACAGCCGCGTGGGGACATGAGCAGTTCTTC. Translated, it gives CASSSRTAAWGHEQFF.

The chain has TRBV19 and TRBJ2-7; 8 bases are shared with TRBD1. The CDR3 totals 13 residues. Germline assignment: CDR1 LNHDA and CDR2 SQIVND (reference sequence). V lost 7 bases to trimming and J lost 2 bases; unmatched junction nucleotides: 4. This CDR3 reads CASIRTGPYEQYF. The CDR3 DNA reads as TGTGCCAGTATCCGGACAGGGCCCTACGAGCAGTACTTC.

This clone was picked up a small number of times. V gene TRBV9 combines with J gene TRBJ1-6; the D is unclear. With 4 bases removed from V and 10 bases from J, the gap between germline ends came to 9 bases. The germline CDR1 and CDR2 sequences are SGDLS and YYNGEE. The CDR3 loop spans 12 amino acids. Here the CDR3 DNA reads TGTGCCAGCAGCCCGGGGAGGTCACCCCTCCACTTT. This gives the protein CASSPGRSPLHF.

The chain employs TRBV28 and TRBJ2-7, with D perhaps TRBD2 (5 bases). Between the trimmed V and J ends, which lost 5 bases and 0 bases, there was a span of 17 bases. This CDR3 has 16 amino acids. Per germline, CDR1 MDHEN and CDR2 SYDVKM. In nucleotides, the CDR3 is TGTGCCAGCAGTCCGCGGGTGGGAACGAGCTCCTACGAGCAGTACTTC. Translating it yields CASSPRVGTSSYEQYF.

The chain recombines TRBV24-1 with TRBJ2-5, with 8 bases lining up with TRBD1. The germline CDR1 and CDR2 sequences are KGHDR and SFDVKD. Germline trimming cut 3 bases from V and 5 bases from J; bases unmatched to any gene: 4. CDR3 length: 14 residues. CDR3 protein: CATSDRTGRETQYF. CDR3 sequence (DNA): TGTGCCACCAGTGATAGGACAGGGCGGGAGACCCAGTACTTC.

DNA for the CDR3: TGTGCCAGCAGGTATAGGGCGGGGGACAGGGGATTTCAGTACTTC. This sequence encodes CASRYRAGDRGFQYF. This sequence joins TRBV2 and TRBJ2-4, with TRBD1 identical over 10 bases. This CDR3 has 15 amino acids. The germline gives CDR1 SNHLY, CDR2 FYNNEI. The J segment lost 11 bases and the V segment lost 6 bases, leaving 13 bases of the junction unmatched.

This rearrangement joins TRBV30 to TRBJ1-5, with D maybe TRBD1 (5 bases). Per the germline V gene, CDR1 is GTSNPN and CDR2 is SVGIG (reference sequence). V dropped 7 bases and J dropped 0 bases, with 13 bases sitting between them. This CDR3 has 14 residues. CDR3 region: CASSNRYSNQPQHF. In nucleotides, the CDR3 is TGTGCCTCGTCAAACAGGTATAGCAATCAGCCCCAGCATTTT.

This clone showed up just once. This sequence joins TRBV25-1 and TRBJ1-4; tentative D call: TRBD1 (6 bases). The CDR3 is made up of 13 amino acids. With 2 bases removed from V and 11 bases from J, the gap between germline ends came to 12 bases. Germline-derived CDR1 and CDR2 are MGHDK and SYGVNS. CDR3 sequence: CASSEPGVRKLFF. CDR3 nucleotide sequence: TGTGCCAGCAGTGAACCAGGGGTTAGGAAACTGTTTTTT.

This chain links TRBV5-4 with TRBJ1-3; TRBD1 aligns across 8 bases. This CDR3 comprises 18 residues. Germline CDR1 SGHNT, CDR2 YYREEE (reference sequence). Unmatched junction bases numbered 8, after V lost 0 bases and J lost 0 bases. CDR3 sequence reads: CASSLAPGQAFSGNTIYF. DNA for the CDR3: TGTGCCAGCAGCTTGGCACCGGGACAGGCCTTCTCTGGAAACACCATATATTTT.

The chain employs TRBV11-2 and TRBJ2-7; TRBD1 matches 8 bases. With 8 bases clipped from V and 2 bases from J, the junction kept 2 bases outside the gene matches. In germline, CDR1 is SGHAT, CDR2 FQNNGV. The CDR3 has 12 residues. The CDR3 DNA is TGTGCCAGCCAACAGGGGGCCTACGAGCAGTACTTC. It translates to CASQQGAYEQYF.

This clone was counted only a few times. The chain recombines TRBV6-5 with TRBJ1-2; 11 nucleotides line up with TRBD1. Trimming removed 3 bases from V and 4 bases from J; junction bases left unmatched: 4. The CDR3 covers 15 residues. Germline CDR1 reads MNHEY; CDR2 reads SVGAGI. CDR3 coding DNA: TGTGCCAGCAGTTATTCGGACAGGGGGCTCTATGGCTACACCTTC. This sequence encodes CASSYSDRGLYGYTF.

This rearrangement joins TRBV12-2 to TRBJ1-5; TRBD1 was called by the table and not checked on the DNA. TRBV12-2 is annotated as a pseudogene. The CDR3 totals 14 residues. CDR3 in amino acids: CASRPEQGNQPQHF. The CDR3 DNA follows: TGTGCAAGTCGGCCTGAACAGGGGAATCAGCCCCAGCATTTT.

The V call is TRBV5-4, the J call TRBJ2-3; D gene uncertain. The CDR3 contains 15 residues. CDR1 and CDR2 (germline): SGHNT, YYREEE (reference sequence). The V end lost 0 bases, the J end lost 0 bases, and 8 bases lay between the germline ends. In nucleotides, the CDR3 is TGTGCCAGCAGCTTGGAGCTCTTAAGCACAGATACGCAGTATTTT. Amino acids: CASSLELLSTDTQYF.

The chain links TRBV9 to TRBJ2-3; possible D gene TRBD1, 6 bases. The V and J ends lost 0 bases and 2 bases respectively, with 10 bases between them. CDR3 length: 15 residues. Germline V lookup: CDR1 SGDLS, CDR2 YYNGEE. CDR3 in amino acids: CASSVAGHSTDTQYF. In nucleotides, the CDR3 is TGTGCCAGCAGCGTAGCGGGACATTCCACAGATACGCAGTATTTT.

This clone was recorded once. CDR3 sequence reads: CASSVDLGGRVFF. DNA for the CDR3: TGTGCCAGCAGCGTAGATCTGGGGGGTCGGGTGTTCTTC. The chain combines TRBV9 with TRBJ2-1, with D maybe TRBD2 (6 bases). The V end lost 0 bases, the J end lost 15 bases, and 16 bases lay between the germline ends. Germline V gives CDR1 SGDLS, CDR2 YYNGEE. This CDR3 contains 13 residues.

This clone was seen a handful of times. The chain combines TRBV5-5 with TRBJ1-6, with D possibly matching TRBD1 (6 bases). From germline, CDR1 is SGHKS and CDR2 YYEKEE (reference sequence). This CDR3 is 15 amino acids long. The germline V and J ends were trimmed by 5 bases and 6 bases, with 15 bases remaining between them. CDR3: CASSITDSRNSPLHF. As DNA, the CDR3 is TGTGCCAGCAGTATTACGGACAGCCGTAATTCACCCCTCCACTTT.

The chain has TRBV20-1 and TRBJ2-1; TRBD2 matches at 12 bases. The V gene's germline CDR1 is DFQATT and CDR2 SNEGSKA (reference sequence). The CDR3 runs to 15 residues. V lost 3 bases and J lost 8; bases outside the gene matches: 8. This CDR3 reads CSASSASGRGDEQFF. CDR3 nucleotide sequence: TGCAGTGCTAGTTCCGCTAGCGGGAGGGGGGATGAGCAGTTCTTC.

The chain is built from TRBV25-1 and TRBJ2-5; D is perhaps TRBD1 (5 bases). This CDR3 has 16 residues. V lost 2 bases, J lost 4 bases, and 17 bases lay in between. The germline V gene encodes CDR1 MGHDK and CDR2 SYGVNS. The CDR3 coding sequence is TGTGCCAGCAGTGAAGGGTCAGGGTCGAATCGAGAGACCCAGTACTTC. This sequence encodes CASSEGSGSNRETQYF.